The 22 T cell receptor beta chains below all came from one sample that was sequenced in a study of Graves' ophthalmopathy and Graves' hyperthyroidism. Amplification of TCR beta CDR3 regions used RNA transcripts. First-round RT-PCR employed HTBI primers, with a second-round multiplex PCR after it. TCRdb itself ran the multiplex PCR reads through MiXCR, one entry per CDR3 protein. This table has about 25,000 distinct CDR3 sequences, around 50% appearing once. The sequenced sample consisted of peripheral blood. The receptors stem from an adult woman with stable Graves' hyperthyroidism.

This clonotype occurred many times. The chain combines TRBV6-1 with TRBJ2-2, with 11 bases matching TRBD2. CDR1 and CDR2 from the germline V gene are MNHNS and SASEGT. This CDR3 spans 16 amino acids. V shed 4 bases, J shed 4 bases, and the junction held 5 bases outside the gene matches. CDR3 sequence (DNA): TGTGCCAGCAGTGGAGGGGGGACTAGCGGCACCGGGGAGCTGTTTTTT. Encoded protein: CASSGGGTSGTGELFF.

This clonotype has at least ten counts. V is TRBV18 and J is TRBJ1-1; D is uncertain. Germline CDR1 is KGHSH and CDR2 is LQKENI. The CDR3 totals 15 residues. Trimming left V 3 bases short and J 2 bases short, with 13 bases between. CDR3 protein: CASSPGRWDNTEAFF. In nucleotides, the CDR3 is TGTGCCAGCTCACCCGGGCGGTGGGATAACACTGAAGCTTTCTTT.

The chain recombines TRBV7-2 with TRBJ2-6, with no clear D. V dropped 0 bases and J dropped 2 bases, with 8 bases sitting between them. The V gene's germline CDR1 is SGHTA and CDR2 FQGNSA. The CDR3 loop spans 16 amino acids. CDR3 in DNA: TGTGCCAGCAGCTTAGCTCTTCACACTGGGGCCAACGTCCTGACTTTC. It translates to CASSLALHTGANVLTF.

This clonotype is termed medium-sized. The J gene is TRBJ1-4, the V gene TRBV7-9, with 8 bases matching TRBD1. Trimming cost V 8 bases and J 5 bases; bases outside gene matches: 4. The CDR3 runs 13 residues. The germline CDR1 and CDR2 sequences are SEHNR and FQNEAQ (reference sequence). DNA for the CDR3: TGTGCCAGCGCGGACAGGGCAAATGAAAAACTGTTTTTT. This sequence encodes CASADRANEKLFF. The variable domain in full, completed from reference TRBV7-9 and TRBJ1-4, reads DTGVSQNPRHKITKRGQNVTFRCDPISEHNRLYWYRQTLGQGPEFLTYFQNEAQLEKSRLLSDRFSAERPKGSFSTLEIQRTEQGDSAMYLCASADRANEKLFFGSGTQLSVL.

The chain couples TRBV7-9 to TRBJ1-2; D remains unclear. The CDR3 runs 15 residues. V was shortened by 1 base and J by 4 bases, with 13 bases between the two germline ends. Per germline, CDR1 SEHNR and CDR2 FQNEAQ (reference sequence). In nucleotides, the CDR3 is TGTGCCAGCAGCTTAGGGGTCTCAGAAATCTATGGCTACACCTTC. Translated: CASSLGVSEIYGYTF.

This clonotype was counted at least ten times. This chain links TRBV6-1 with TRBJ2-7; 7 bases line up with TRBD1. The CDR3 contains 14 residues. Trimming removed 0 bases from V and 2 bases from J; junction bases left unmatched: 1. The germline CDR1 and CDR2 sequences are MNHNS and SASEGT. CDR3 DNA sequence: TGTGCCAGCAGTGAAGCCCAGGGGGCCTACGAGCAGTACTTC. Residues: CASSEAQGAYEQYF.

The chain uses TRBV25-1 and TRBJ1-2; D possibly corresponds to TRBD1 (6 bases). Germline V gene sequence: CDR1 MGHDK, CDR2 SYGVNS. Between the trimmed V and J ends, which lost 5 bases and 7 bases, there was a span of 11 bases. The CDR3 totals 12 residues. The CDR3 spells CASSCTGTGYTF. The CDR3 bases are TGTGCCAGCAGTTGTACAGGGACTGGCTACACCTTC.

Details on this clonotype: A read error is possible here, since a much larger clone lies one base away. CDR3 nucleotide sequence: TGCAGCGCCACAAGGACCGACTCCTACGAGCAGTACTTC. Encoded protein: CSATRTDSYEQYF. V and J are TRBV29-1 and TRBJ2-7; no reliable D call. V lost 7 bases and J 0 bases, leaving 13 bases between the germline ends. This CDR3 spans 13 amino acids. Germline V gene data show CDR1 as SQVTM and CDR2 as ANQGSEA.

The gene calls are TRBV5-1 and TRBJ2-5, with 12 positions matching TRBD1. This CDR3 has 16 amino acids. The junction had 6 bases not matched to a gene; V was cut back by 2 bases and J by 4 bases. CDR1 and CDR2 from the germline V gene are SGHRS and YFSETQ. CDR3 sequence: CASSLPGQGAAETQYF. In nucleotides, the CDR3 is TGCGCCAGCAGCTTACCGGGACAGGGGGCGGCAGAGACCCAGTACTTC.

This clonotype was detected many times. It is likely a read error, because the conserved phenylalanine at the end of the CDR3 is missing. The chain is built from TRBV7-2 and TRBJ2-7; unclear D gene. The CDR3 length is 16 residues. V was cut by 5 bases and J by 2 bases, with 19 bases left in between. Per germline, CDR1 SGHTA and CDR2 FQGNSA. Here the CDR3 DNA reads TGTGCCAGCAGCCCAGCACTGACACGACCACCCTACGAGCAGTACCTC. Translating gives CASSPALTRPPYEQYL.

By share, this clonotype ranks as medium-sized. The rearrangement joins TRBV20-1 to TRBJ2-5; 8 nucleotides align to TRBD2. J was trimmed by 6 bases and V by 3 bases; bases with no gene match: 6. This CDR3 is 13 amino acids long. Germline-derived CDR1 and CDR2 are DFQATT and SNEGSKA (reference sequence). CDR3 amino acids: CSASKAGVKTQYF. Here the CDR3 DNA reads TGCAGTGCTAGCAAAGCGGGAGTAAAGACCCAGTACTTC.

This clonotype was found many times. The chain uses TRBV19 and TRBJ2-2, with TRBD2 identical over 12 bases. This CDR3 region has 18 residues. The V gene end was trimmed by 5 bases and the J gene end by 4 bases; junction bases not matched to a gene: 11. CDR1 LNHDA and CDR2 SQIVND come from the germline V gene (reference sequence). The CDR3, as DNA: TGTGCCAGTAGTTTACCTGGACTAGCGGGAACCATCACCGGGGAGCTGTTTTTT. Its translation: CASSLPGLAGTITGELFF.

This clonotype is categorized as medium-sized. The chain has TRBV19 and TRBJ2-1, with 7 bases aligning to TRBD2. This CDR3 has 15 residues. Trimming cost V 5 bases and J 4 bases; bases outside gene matches: 8. Germline CDR1 and CDR2: LNHDA and SQIVND (reference sequence). The CDR3 region is CASSVGTSVYNEQFF. DNA of the CDR3: TGTGCCAGTAGTGTGGGAACTAGCGTTTACAATGAGCAGTTCTTC.

A note on this clonotype: The CDR3 ends on some other residue instead of the conserved phenylalanine or tryptophan, so this is likely a read error. No DNA is shown, since the ends of the CDR3 on it are uncertain; the CDR3 is the one TCRdb lists. The rearrangement uses TRBV12-3 or TRBV12-4 and TRBJ1-1. A total of 8 residues make up the CDR3, ends included. CDR3 sequence: CASSFLNR.

This chain connects TRBV12-3 or TRBV12-4 to TRBJ2-7; D gene unclear. The CDR3 sequence is 12 residues long. With 6 bases removed from V and 6 bases from J, the gap between germline ends came to 12 bases. CDR3 bases: TGTGCCAGCAGCCGTAGTTCCCTCGAGCAGTACTTC. Its translation is CASSRSSLEQYF.

The chain recombines TRBV20-1 with TRBJ2-3, with D tentatively TRBD2 (6 bases). This CDR3 contains 16 residues. Germline lookup yields CDR1 DFQATT and CDR2 SNEGSKA (reference sequence). Trimming stripped 5 bases from V and 11 bases from J, with 29 bases between. The CDR3 is CSAEQTGSSSYNEQYF. In nucleotides, the CDR3 is TGCAGTGCTGAACAGACCGGGAGTAGCTCCTACAATGAGCAGTATTTT.

CDR3 sequence (DNA): TGTGCCAGCAGCCTCGTAGCAGGGAGCACAGATACGCAGTATTTT. It encodes CASSLVAGSTDTQYF. The chain recombines TRBV7-3 with TRBJ2-3; D is perhaps TRBD1 (5 bases). Germline V gives CDR1 SGHTA, CDR2 FQGTGA. Trimming cost V 5 bases and J 0 bases, with 12 bases left between them. CDR3 length: 15 amino acids.

This clonotype was recorded many times. The junction and the germline gene differ at one end; a read error may be behind it. This sequence joins TRBV2 and TRBJ2-3; 8 nucleotides match TRBD2. The CDR3 totals 14 residues. Germline CDR1 is SNHLY and CDR2 is FYNNEI. CDR3 amino acids: CASSGRGGTDTQYF. The DNA for the CDR3 is TGTGCCAGCAGTGGCCGGGGGGGCACGGATACGCAGTATTTT.

By share of the sample, this clonotype is medium-sized. V usage is TRBV24-1 and J usage is TRBJ2-3, with TRBD2 as a possible D gene (5 bases). V was shortened by 9 bases and J by 1 base, with 10 bases between the two germline ends. Germline CDR1 reads KGHDR; CDR2 reads SFDVKD. The CDR3 has 13 residues. CDR3 sequence reads: CATGRPGTDTQYF. The CDR3 bases are TGTGCCACCGGGAGACCTGGCACAGATACGCAGTATTTT.

This clonotype qualifies as medium-sized (0.01 to 0.1%). This chain joins TRBV20-1 and TRBJ2-3; 11 positions match TRBD2. The V segment lost 2 bases and the J segment 6 bases; nucleotides outside the gene matches: 7. The V gene's germline CDR1 is DFQATT and CDR2 SNEGSKA (reference sequence). The CDR3 runs 15 residues. CDR3 coding DNA: TGCAGTGCTAGACAGGGACTAGCGGACCTGGATACGCAGTATTTT. Amino acids: CSARQGLADLDTQYF.

This clonotype was found many times. J is TRBJ1-2 and V is TRBV6-1; TRBD1 matches at 10 bases. Germline V CDR1 and CDR2: MNHNS, SASEGT. This CDR3 has 13 amino acids. V shed 3 bases, J shed 7 bases, and the junction held 2 bases outside the gene matches. CDR3 amino acids: CASSETGGTGYTF. Here the CDR3 DNA reads TGTGCCAGCAGTGAGACAGGGGGCACTGGCTACACCTTC.

Comments on this clonotype: Relative to the germline gene, one junction end is altered; a read error may explain this. This chain links TRBV4-1 with TRBJ2-2; possible D gene TRBD2, 6 bases. The germline gives CDR1 MGHRA, CDR2 YSYEKL. The CDR3 covers 15 residues. The CDR3 is CASSLSSENAGELFF. CDR3 coding DNA: TGCGCCAGCAGCCTGTCTAGCGAGAACGCCGGGGAGCTGTTTTTT.